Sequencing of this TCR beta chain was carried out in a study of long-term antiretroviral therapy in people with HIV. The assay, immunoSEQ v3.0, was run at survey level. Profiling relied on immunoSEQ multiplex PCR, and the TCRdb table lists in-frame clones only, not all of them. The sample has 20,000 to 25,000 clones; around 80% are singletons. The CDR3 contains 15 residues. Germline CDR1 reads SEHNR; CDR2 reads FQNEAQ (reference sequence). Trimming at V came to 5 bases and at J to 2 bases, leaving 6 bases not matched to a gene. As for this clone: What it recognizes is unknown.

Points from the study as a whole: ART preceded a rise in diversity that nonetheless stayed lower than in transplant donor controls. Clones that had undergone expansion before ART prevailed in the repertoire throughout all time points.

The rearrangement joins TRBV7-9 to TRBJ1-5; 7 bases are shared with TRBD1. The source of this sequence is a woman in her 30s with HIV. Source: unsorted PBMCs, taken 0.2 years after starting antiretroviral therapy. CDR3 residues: CASSQTGSGNQPQHF. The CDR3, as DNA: TGTGCCAGCAGCCAGACAGGGTCGGGCAATCAGCCCCAGCATTTT. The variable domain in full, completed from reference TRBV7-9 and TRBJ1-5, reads DTGVSQNPRHKITKRGQNVTFRCDPISEHNRLYWYRQTLGQGPEFLTYFQNEAQLEKSRLLSDRFSAERPKGSFSTLEIQRTEQGDSAMYLCASSQTGSGNQPQHFGDGTRLSIL.